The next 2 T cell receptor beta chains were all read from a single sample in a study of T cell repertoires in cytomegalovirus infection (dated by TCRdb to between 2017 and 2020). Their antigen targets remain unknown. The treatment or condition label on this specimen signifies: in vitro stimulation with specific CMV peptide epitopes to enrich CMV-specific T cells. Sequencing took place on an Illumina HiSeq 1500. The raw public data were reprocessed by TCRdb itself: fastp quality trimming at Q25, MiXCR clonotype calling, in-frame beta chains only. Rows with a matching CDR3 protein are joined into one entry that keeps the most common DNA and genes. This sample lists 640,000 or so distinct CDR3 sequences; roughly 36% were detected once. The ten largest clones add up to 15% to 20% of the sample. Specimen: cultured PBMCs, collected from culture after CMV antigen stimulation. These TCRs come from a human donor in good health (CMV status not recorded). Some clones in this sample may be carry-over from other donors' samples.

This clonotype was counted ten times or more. The CDR3 region is CASSLGPTSGSTDTQYF. In DNA form, the CDR3 reads TGTGCCAGCAGCTTAGGCCCCACTAGCGGGAGCACAGATACGCAGTATTTT. This chain joins TRBV7-8 and TRBJ2-3; 9 bases are shared with TRBD2. The CDR3 has 17 amino acids. The germline gives CDR1 SGHVS, CDR2 FQNEAQ. Trimming at V came to 1 base and at J to 0 bases, leaving 5 bases not matched to a gene.

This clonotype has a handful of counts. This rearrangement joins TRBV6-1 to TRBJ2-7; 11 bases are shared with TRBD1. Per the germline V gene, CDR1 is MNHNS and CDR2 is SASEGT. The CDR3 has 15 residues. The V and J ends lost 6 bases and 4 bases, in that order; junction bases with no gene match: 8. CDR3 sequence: CASRMDRGLVYEQYF. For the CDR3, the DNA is TGTGCCAGCAGGATGGACAGGGGGCTTGTATACGAGCAGTACTTC.